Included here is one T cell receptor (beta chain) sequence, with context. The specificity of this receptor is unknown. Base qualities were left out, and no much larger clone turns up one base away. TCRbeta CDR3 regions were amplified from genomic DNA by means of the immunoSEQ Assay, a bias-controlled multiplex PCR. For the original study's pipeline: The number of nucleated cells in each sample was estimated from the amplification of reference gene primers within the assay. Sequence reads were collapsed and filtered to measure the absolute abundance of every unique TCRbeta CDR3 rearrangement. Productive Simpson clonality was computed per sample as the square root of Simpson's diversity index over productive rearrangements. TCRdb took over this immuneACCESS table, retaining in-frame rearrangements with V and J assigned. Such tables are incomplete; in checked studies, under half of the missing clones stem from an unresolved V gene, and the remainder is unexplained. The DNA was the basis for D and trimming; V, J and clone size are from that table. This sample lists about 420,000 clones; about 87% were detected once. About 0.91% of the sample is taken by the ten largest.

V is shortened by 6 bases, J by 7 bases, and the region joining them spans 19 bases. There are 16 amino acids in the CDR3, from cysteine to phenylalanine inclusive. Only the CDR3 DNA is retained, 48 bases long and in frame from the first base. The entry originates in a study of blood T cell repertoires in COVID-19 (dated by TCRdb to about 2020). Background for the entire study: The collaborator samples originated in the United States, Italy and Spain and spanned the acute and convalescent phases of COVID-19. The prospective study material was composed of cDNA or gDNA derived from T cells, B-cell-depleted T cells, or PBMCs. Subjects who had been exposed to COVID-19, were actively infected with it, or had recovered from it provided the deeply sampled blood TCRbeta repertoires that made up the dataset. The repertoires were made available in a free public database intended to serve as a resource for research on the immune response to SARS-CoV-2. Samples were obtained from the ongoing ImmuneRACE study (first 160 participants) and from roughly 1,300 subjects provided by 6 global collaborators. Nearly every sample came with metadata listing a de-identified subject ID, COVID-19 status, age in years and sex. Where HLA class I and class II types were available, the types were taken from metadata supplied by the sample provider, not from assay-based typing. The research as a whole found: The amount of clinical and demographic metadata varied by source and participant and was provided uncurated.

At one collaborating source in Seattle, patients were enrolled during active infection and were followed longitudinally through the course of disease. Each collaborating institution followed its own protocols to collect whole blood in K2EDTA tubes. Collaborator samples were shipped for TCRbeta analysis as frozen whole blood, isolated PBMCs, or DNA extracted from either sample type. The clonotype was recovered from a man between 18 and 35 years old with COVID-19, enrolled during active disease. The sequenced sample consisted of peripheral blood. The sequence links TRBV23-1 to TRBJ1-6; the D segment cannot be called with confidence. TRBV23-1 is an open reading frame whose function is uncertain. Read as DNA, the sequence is TGCGCCAGCAGCCTCACGTGTGGCCCGAAGAATTCACCCCTCCACTTT. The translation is CASSLTCGPKNSPLHF.